One sample yielded the 19 T cell receptor beta chains listed below, sequenced in a study of CXCR3-negative and CXCR3-positive naive CD8 T cells. Study-wide points: TRB CDR3 hydrophobicity was greater in CXCR3-positive naive cells than in CXCR3-negative naive cells.

No antigens are known for them. The libraries of TRB cDNA were prepared using 5' RACE with UMI labels. TCRdb re-analyzed the 5' RACE reads; it lists each CDR3 protein once, without DNA. This sample contains 60,000 to 65,000 distinct CDR3 sequences. Sequencing was performed on naive CXCR3+ CD8+ T cells from blood. Subset specified: CD45RO-CCR7+CD27+CD95- naive CD8+ T cells expressing CXCR3 (TNR3+). All receptors derive from a human donor in good health. Some clones in this sample may be carry-over from other donors' samples.

This chain uses TRBV7-9 with TRBJ2-4; TCRdb's D call, TRBD2, is unchecked because there is no DNA. The germline gives CDR1 SEHNR, CDR2 FQNEAQ (reference sequence). The CDR3 extends over 16 amino acids. CDR3 in amino acids: CASSLFRGGAENIQYF.

The rearrangement links TRBV10-3 to TRBJ1-2; the TCRdb call, TRBD1, lacks DNA for checking. Germline values: CDR1 ENHRY, CDR2 SYGVKD. The CDR3 totals 15 residues. CDR3 in amino acids: CATRRGIETNYGYTF.

The V and J genes are TRBV24-1 and TRBJ2-1. CDR3 length: 11 residues. Germline CDR1 and CDR2: KGHDR and SFDVKD. CDR3 in amino acids: CATSGWYEQFF.

V gene TRBV20-1 combines with J gene TRBJ1-5. This CDR3 region has 12 residues. Germline V gives CDR1 DFQATT, CDR2 SNEGSKA (reference sequence). CDR3: CSASTDYQPQHF.

The chain carries TRBV7-2 and TRBJ2-3; TCRdb outputs TRBD2, but without DNA this stays unchecked. The CDR3 loop spans 17 amino acids. CDR1 and CDR2 (germline): SGHTA, FQGNSA. CDR3 sequence: CASSRTVAGAYTDTQYF.

The J gene is TRBJ1-1, the V gene TRBV6-2 or TRBV6-3. The CDR3 length is 13 residues. CDR1 MNHEY and CDR2 SVGEGT come from the germline V gene. CDR3: CASSYLAWTEAFF.

The rearrangement uses TRBV27 and TRBJ1-2; there is no DNA to check the TCRdb D call of TRBD1. The CDR3 contains 17 residues. Germline CDR1 reads MNHEY; CDR2 reads SMNVEV (reference sequence). The CDR3 protein is CASTCHLSGGSNYGYTF.

The genes are TRBV18 and TRBJ1-1; TCRdb picks TRBD1, but there is no DNA to check that call. This CDR3 contains 16 residues. Germline V gives CDR1 KGHSH, CDR2 LQKENI. The CDR3 reads CASSPPFTGRKNEAFF.

The V gene is TRBV15, the J gene TRBJ2-4; TCRdb's D call, TRBD2, is unchecked because there is no DNA. CDR3 length: 13 residues. Germline V lookup: CDR1 LNHNV, CDR2 YYDKDF (reference sequence). CDR3 in amino acids: CATKEAPKNIQYF.

The V and J genes are TRBV15 and TRBJ2-7. This CDR3 is built from 15 residues. The V gene's germline CDR1 is LNHNV and CDR2 YYDKDF (reference sequence). CDR3 in amino acids: CATSRDRLSSYEQYF.

The chain links TRBV7-2 to TRBJ2-7; TCRdb reports TRBD1, a call that lacks DNA to check it against. CDR1 SGHTA and CDR2 FQGNSA come from the germline V gene. The CDR3 is 12 residues long. The CDR3 sequence is CASSQGMYEQYF.

The chain employs TRBV7-8 and TRBJ1-1. Germline V gene lookup returns CDR1 SGHVS and CDR2 FQNEAQ. This CDR3 spans 13 amino acids. The CDR3 protein is CASSTFGRREAFF. The whole variable domain, remainder taken from reference TRBV7-8 and TRBJ1-1, is GAGVSQSPRYKVAKRGQDVALRCDPISGHVSLFWYQQALGQGPEFLTYFQNEAQLDKSGLPSDRFFAERPEGSVSTLKIQRTQQEDSAVYLCASSTFGRREAFFGQGTRLTVV.

V is TRBV4-1 and J is TRBJ2-3; TCRdb calls TRBD2, which cannot be checked without DNA. The V gene's germline CDR1 is MGHRA and CDR2 YSYEKL. The CDR3 totals 15 residues. The CDR3 protein is CASSQERLVADTQYF.

The chain has TRBV7-2 and TRBJ1-6; TCRdb's D call of TRBD1 is untestable without DNA. The CDR3 totals 15 residues. Germline values: CDR1 SGHTA, CDR2 FQGNSA. The CDR3 reads CASSNAGTGESPLHF.

The V call is TRBV6-1, the J call TRBJ1-1; the TCRdb D gene call, TRBD1, has no DNA to confirm it. The CDR3 sequence is 15 residues long. Germline V lookup: CDR1 MNHNS, CDR2 SASEGT. The CDR3 loop reads CASSAVGTSYTEAFF.

The chain recombines TRBV4-3 with TRBJ2-6. Looked up from germline, CDR1 is LGHNA and CDR2 is YSLEER. This CDR3 contains 15 residues. The CDR3: CASSPTETGANVLTF.

The chain couples TRBV5-5 to TRBJ1-1; the TRBD1 assignment by TCRdb is unverifiable without DNA. The CDR3 covers 14 residues. Germline V lookup: CDR1 SGHKS, CDR2 YYEKEE (reference sequence). The CDR3 sequence is CASSLGQSYTEAFF.

The CDR3 spells CASSFVREETQYF. V is TRBV7-9 and J is TRBJ2-5; TCRdb's D gene call, TRBD1, goes unchecked for lack of DNA. The CDR3 runs 13 residues. In germline, CDR1 is SEHNR, CDR2 FQNEAQ (reference sequence). The whole variable domain, remainder taken from reference TRBV7-9 and TRBJ2-5, is DTGVSQNPRHKITKRGQNVTFRCDPISEHNRLYWYRQTLGQGPEFLTYFQNEAQLEKSRLLSDRFSAERPKGSFSTLEIQRTEQGDSAMYLCASSFVREETQYFGPGTRLLVL.

The chain carries TRBV12-5 and TRBJ2-3. Per the germline V gene, CDR1 is LGHNT and CDR2 is FRNRAP. This CDR3 has 13 amino acids. Here the CDR3 reads CASGLVLGDTQYF.